This TCR beta chain was captured by sequencing in a study of cytomegalovirus exposure and HLA in healthy donors. Study-wide findings and caveats: Earlier analysis found most TCR beta V segments productive about 90% or about 30% of the time. Researchers counted around 170 TCR beta chains as cytomegalovirus-associated.

Samples came from healthy bone marrow donors. Amplification used 60 Vbeta primers and 13 Jbeta primers. Methods used by the authors: In a later analysis, the count reached about 75 million unique TCR beta chains, with approximately 10 million shared. Only in-frame clones appear in the TCRdb table, and some are missing; sequencing was by immunoSEQ multiplex PCR. V and J calls and clone size are copied from that table; D and trimming were computed from the DNA. The table shows 75,000 to 95,000 clones, with just under 70% occurring only once. This clone occurred once. Its antigen remains unknown. Material: PBMCs. This TCR derives from a man aged 45 to 65 in good health and CMV-seronegative.

CDR3 residues: CASSFRTGSFSYEQYF. CDR3 nucleotide sequence: TGTGCCAGCAGCTTCAGGACAGGGTCCTTCTCCTACGAGCAGTACTTC. This chain links TRBV7-2 with TRBJ2-7, with 8 bases that match TRBD1. Germline CDR1 and CDR2: SGHTA and FQGNSA. The CDR3 consists of 16 residues. The J segment lost 0 bases and the V segment lost 3 bases, leaving 7 bases of the junction unmatched.